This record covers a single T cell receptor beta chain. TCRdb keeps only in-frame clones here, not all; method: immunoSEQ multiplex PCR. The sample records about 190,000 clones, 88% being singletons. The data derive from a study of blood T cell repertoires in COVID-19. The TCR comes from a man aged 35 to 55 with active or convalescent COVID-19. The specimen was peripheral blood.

DNA of the CDR3: TGCGCCAGCAGCCTAGACAGGGCGAACACCGGGGAGCTGTTTTTT. As protein: CASSLDRANTGELFF. This sequence joins TRBV4-1 and TRBJ2-2, with TRBD1 matching 7 bases. The CDR3 is 15 amino acids. Germline loops: CDR1 MGHRA, CDR2 YSYEKL. V lost 4 bases, J lost 0 bases, and 2 bases stayed unmatched.